The following is a T cell receptor beta chain sequence with its context. Its target is not known. Purities in excess of 98% were seen in all sorted populations. Isolated RNA was reverse transcribed in full, so expressed TCRB transcripts were sequenced. Sequencing was performed with immunoSEQ multiplex PCR; in TCRdb, only in-frame clones are kept and a portion is missing. The sample has approximately 260,000 clones; roughly 20% are singletons. These data are taken from a study of beta chain features in type 1 diabetes. Study-wide points: Shortening of TCRB CDR3s, moderate but significant, appeared in all four CD4+ subsets of Type 1 diabetes patients. Sequencing from cDNA could over-represent high-TCR-expressing cells.

With 5 bases removed from V and 12 bases from J, the gap between germline ends came to 22 bases. The CDR3 consists of 15 residues. Looked up from germline, CDR1 is KGHSH and CDR2 is LQKENI. Sequences were obtained from naive CD4+ T cells from blood. The rearrangement joins TRBV18 to TRBJ1-4, with D possibly being TRBD1 (5 bases). The TCR originated in a woman aged 40 to 49 with type 1 diabetes. The CDR3 loop is CASSSIPGTQRELFF. CDR3 DNA: TGTGCCAGCTCATCGATACCCGGGACTCAGAGGGAACTGTTTTTT.